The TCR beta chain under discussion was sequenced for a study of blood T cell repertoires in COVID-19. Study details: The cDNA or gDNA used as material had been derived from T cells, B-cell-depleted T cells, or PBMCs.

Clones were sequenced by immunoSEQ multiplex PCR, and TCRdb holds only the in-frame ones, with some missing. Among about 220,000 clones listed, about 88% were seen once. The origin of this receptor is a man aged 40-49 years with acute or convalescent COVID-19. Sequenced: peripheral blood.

CDR3 sequence: CASSRIRDRGYF. CDR3 in DNA: TGTGCCAGCAGTCGAATCCGGGACAGGGGGTACTTC. The V and J genes are TRBV28 and TRBJ2-7; the match to TRBD1 covers 10 bases. There are 12 residues in the CDR3. After removal of 5 bases from V and 12 bases from J, the junction contained 7 bases not matched to a gene. The V gene's germline CDR1 is MDHEN and CDR2 SYDVKM.